This T cell receptor beta chain emerged from a study of post-analysis software for immune sequencing data. Study-wide findings and caveats: Among roughly 5 TRBV segments more frequent in patients than controls were TRBV5-6, TRBV5-1 and TRBV20-1.

The V gene end was trimmed by 3 bases and the J gene end by 10 bases; junction bases not matched to a gene: 8. The germline gives CDR1 SGHTA, CDR2 FQGTGA. The CDR3 is 14 amino acids. Unique molecular identifiers featured in each of the TCR beta cDNA libraries. Each CDR3 protein gets one entry after TCRdb re-called the PCR reads with MiXCR. The sample lists 380,000 or so distinct CDR3 sequences; around 33% were seen once. This clonotype was recorded at least ten times. The antigen remains unidentified. This chain links TRBV7-3 with TRBJ2-1; 8 nucleotides align to TRBD2. This TCR came from a girl aged 5 to 17 with multiple sclerosis. The sequencing input was blood. The DNA for the CDR3 is TGTGCCAGCAGCTTGGGACTAGAGGGGAGGGAGCAGTTCTTC. This codes for CASSLGLEGREQFF.